The 5 T cell receptor beta chains reported below all come from one sample, sequenced in a study of blood T cell repertoires in COVID-19. Some clones are missing from TCRdb's copy, which holds only in-frame ones; the method was immunoSEQ multiplex PCR. The table records under 140,000 clones, 70% to 90% of them present only once. Sequencing was carried out using peripheral blood. All receptors derive from a human donor in a cohort sampled during active COVID-19.

The rearrangement joins TRBV7-3 to TRBJ2-3; TRBD1 agrees at 7 bases. J was trimmed by 0 bases and V by 5 bases; bases with no gene match: 5. The CDR3 has 15 amino acids. The germline V gene encodes CDR1 SGHTA and CDR2 FQGTGA. The CDR3, as DNA: TGTGCCAGCAGCATCAACAGGGGAAGCACAGATACGCAGTATTTT. This sequence encodes CASSINRGSTDTQYF.

The chain recombines TRBV19 with TRBJ1-4; unclear D gene. The germline V gene has CDR1 LNHDA and CDR2 SQIVND (reference sequence). CDR3 size: 13 residues. The ends were cut back, 6 bases at V and 8 bases at J, with 13 bases in the middle. CDR3 nucleotide sequence: TGTGCCAGTAGCCCACGCCATCGGGAAAAACTGTTTTTT. This translates into CASSPRHREKLFF.

V usage is TRBV13 and J usage is TRBJ2-1; TRBD2 is a possible D gene (5 bases). V dropped 5 bases and J dropped 0 bases, with 11 bases sitting between them. CDR3 length: 15 amino acids. Germline V lookup: CDR1 PRHDT, CDR2 FYEKMQ (reference sequence). The CDR3 region is CASSLRRSSYNEQFF. The CDR3 bases are TGTGCCAGCAGCCTCCGGAGGAGCTCCTACAATGAGCAGTTCTTC.

The chain employs TRBV15 and TRBJ2-6, with D uncertain. Between the trimmed V and J ends, which lost 0 bases and 0 bases, there was a span of 12 bases. Looked up from germline, CDR1 is LNHNV and CDR2 is YYDKDF (reference sequence). The CDR3 totals 18 residues. CDR3 sequence reads: CATSRDRGQFSGANVLTF. In nucleotides, the CDR3 is TGTGCCACCAGCAGAGATCGTGGGCAATTCTCTGGGGCCAACGTCCTGACTTTC. Full variable domain (outside the CDR3, taken from reference TRBV15 and TRBJ2-6): DAMVIQNPRYQVTQFGKPVTLSCSQTLNHNVMYWYQQKSSQAPKLLFHYYDKDFNNEADTPDNFQSRRPNTSFCFLDIRSPGLGDTAMYLCATSRDRGQFSGANVLTFGAGSRLTVL.

This chain uses TRBV7-9 with TRBJ2-5; 8 bases are a match to TRBD2. Germline V gives CDR1 SEHNR, CDR2 FQNEAQ (reference sequence). The CDR3 has 14 amino acids. The J segment lost 3 bases and the V segment lost 1 base, leaving 1 base of the junction unmatched. In nucleotides, the CDR3 is TGTGCCAGCAGCTTAGGGGGACTAGAAGAGACCCAGTACTTC. Protein: CASSLGGLEETQYF.